These T cell receptor beta chains were read from a single sample in a study of shared clonotypes between healthy human individuals. Sequencing used immunoSEQ multiplex PCR; TCRdb keeps in-frame clones, though not all of them. The profile covers more than 2 million clones, with roughly 94% appearing a single time and about 0.13% taken by the ten largest. Sequencing was performed on naive CD4+ T cells sorted from blood. All receptors come from a man younger than 35 in good health. Both conserved end residues are part of each CDR3. The order of the fields is V gene, clone size, J gene, D gene, CDR3 DNA, CDR3 protein. D genes are given only for firm matches. The listing skips clone size in some rows; elsewhere it reads once, few, many or a size class.

V gene: TRBV15
clone size: -
J gene: TRBJ1-3
D gene: TRBD1
CDR3 DNA: TGTGCCACCAGCAGATCAGCCGGGACAGGGAGCCACACCATATATTTT
CDR3 protein: CATSRSAGTGSHTIYF

V gene: TRBV2
clone size: -
J gene: TRBJ1-3
D gene: -
CDR3 DNA: TGTGCCAGCAGTCCAGACGGGCCTGGCACCATATATTTT
CDR3 protein: CASSPDGPGTIYF

V gene: TRBV6-5
clone size: once
J gene: TRBJ2-5
D gene: -
CDR3 DNA: TGTGCCAGCAGTTACGAGCCCGCCCAAGAGACCCAGTACTTC
CDR3 protein: CASSYEPAQETQYF

V gene: TRBV6-1
clone size: -
J gene: TRBJ1-6
D gene: -
CDR3 DNA: TGTGCCAGCACCGGGTTGGTCTTCGGCTCACCCCTCCACTTT
CDR3 protein: CASTGLVFGSPLHF

V gene: TRBV12-5
clone size: -
J gene: TRBJ2-2
D gene: -
CDR3 DNA: TGTGCTAGTGGTCCGTCACTGGGGACGCGAGGGGAGCTGTTTTTT
CDR3 protein: CASGPSLGTRGELFF

V gene: TRBV9
clone size: -
J gene: TRBJ2-3
D gene: TRBD2
CDR3 DNA: TGTGCCAGCAGCGTAGGGGGACTAGCGGGGTTAGATACGCAGTATTTT
CDR3 protein: CASSVGGLAGLDTQYF

V gene: TRBV19
clone size: -
J gene: TRBJ2-7
D gene: TRBD1
CDR3 DNA: TGTGCTAACAGGGGGCTCTACGAGCAGTACTTC
CDR3 protein: CANRGLYEQYF

V gene: TRBV19
clone size: -
J gene: TRBJ2-3
D gene: TRBD1
CDR3 DNA: TGTGCCAGTAGTCTGACAGGGTCAGATACGCAGTATTTT
CDR3 protein: CASSLTGSDTQYF

V gene: TRBV29-1
clone size: -
J gene: TRBJ1-5
D gene: -
CDR3 DNA: TGCAGCGTTGCACGGGACAGCAATCAGCCCCAGCATTTT
CDR3 protein: CSVARDSNQPQHF

V gene: TRBV4-1
clone size: -
J gene: TRBJ2-1
D gene: TRBD1
CDR3 DNA: TGCGCCAGCAGCCAAGATCCGGGACAGGGTACCTCCTACAATGAGCAGTTCTTC
CDR3 protein: CASSQDPGQGTSYNEQFF

V gene: TRBV2
clone size: -
J gene: TRBJ2-5
D gene: TRBD1
CDR3 DNA: TGTGCCAGCAGTCGGACAGGGTGGGAGACCCAGTACTTC
CDR3 protein: CASSRTGWETQYF

V gene: TRBV30
clone size: -
J gene: TRBJ2-6
D gene: -
CDR3 DNA: TGTGCCTGGAGTCCCGGGGACTGGACTGGGGCCAACGTCCTGACTTTC
CDR3 protein: CAWSPGDWTGANVLTF

V gene: TRBV18
clone size: -
J gene: TRBJ2-7
D gene: -
CDR3 DNA: TGTGCCAGCTCACCACCAATGACAGTCTACGAGCAGTACTTC
CDR3 protein: CASSPPMTVYEQYF

V gene: TRBV5-4
clone size: -
J gene: TRBJ2-5
D gene: TRBD1
CDR3 DNA: TGTGCCAGCAGCTCCACAGGGGGACAAGAGACCCAGTACTTC
CDR3 protein: CASSSTGGQETQYF

V gene: TRBV18
clone size: -
J gene: TRBJ2-1
D gene: TRBD2
CDR3 DNA: TGTGCCAGCTCATCGGTAGCGGGGGACTACAATGAGCAGTTCTTC
CDR3 protein: CASSSVAGDYNEQFF

V gene: TRBV7-2
clone size: -
J gene: TRBJ2-7
D gene: TRBD2
CDR3 DNA: TGTGCCAGCAGCCGTGCGCCGGGACTAGCGGCCGAGCAGTACTTC
CDR3 protein: CASSRAPGLAAEQYF